This paragraph covers one T cell receptor (beta chain) sequence. Its antigen is unknown. J was trimmed by 8 bases and V by 0 bases; bases with no gene match: 5. Germline CDR1 is GTSNPN and CDR2 is SVGIG (reference sequence). This CDR3 has 14 residues. These data are taken from a study of OX40 agonist ivuxolimab in advanced cancers. On the study more broadly: Dosing consisted of intravenous ivuxolimab at 0.01 to 10 mg/kg every 2 weeks. Males comprised 75% to 90% of the group, whose mean age was approximately 60 years (range roughly 20 to 85). Study-wide findings and caveats: The average count of expanded clones was higher among CD8+ T cells than among CD4+.

Clones were read by immunoSEQ multiplex PCR, and TCRdb kept only the in-frame ones, dropping some. The sample has 60,000 to 70,000 clones; around 80% are singletons. The receptor was derived from an adult with an advanced solid tumor such as melanoma, head and neck, liver or kidney cancer. This chain links TRBV30 with TRBJ1-4; TRBD1 matches 8 bases. The sequenced sample was CD4+ or CD8+ T cells sorted from blood, obtained in a trial of the OX40 agonist ivuxolimab. This CDR3 is CAWSVQGDREKLFF. The CDR3 nucleotides read TGTGCCTGGAGTGTACAGGGGGACAGGGAAAAACTGTTTTTT.